The entry that follows covers one T cell receptor (beta chain) sequence. This receptor's antigen is unknown. No much larger clone exists at a distance of one base, and base qualities are not known. The library relied on the immunoSEQ multiplex PCR assay. A mixture of 60 forward primers for TCR Vbeta segments and 13 reverse primers for TCR Jbeta segments was used in the multiplex PCR. The CDR3 region of rearranged TCR beta genes was amplified from genomic DNA with a multiplex PCR assay. Amplified TCR beta libraries were sequenced as 87-base-pair reads on the Illumina HiSeq System. Under the source paper's analysis protocol: In a later analysis, 80 million or so unique TCR beta chains were counted across the approximately 620 repertoires, and around 11 million of these chains were shared by at least two donors. Raw reads were error-corrected and collapsed into unique sequences by a nearest-neighbor algorithm in which closely related sequences were merged to remove PCR and sequencing errors. Alignment of CDR3 sequences to IMGT reference sequences was used to assign V, D and J gene segments. For a sequence to be retained, a match of at least six nucleotides was required to both a V gene segment and a J gene segment. A rearrangement counted as productive if the CDR3 had no stop codons and remained in frame with V and J, and every other rearrangement counted as non-productive. CDR3 was defined according to IMGT convention as the region running from the second conserved V-encoded cysteine to the conserved J-encoded phenylalanine. In an earlier analysis of approximately 590 of the donors, sequences lacking an unambiguous match to a single V gene segment were excluded. In an earlier analysis of 450 to 750 of the donors, a V segment was called functional when productive rearrangements were above 56.7%, and segregating when the standard deviation between donors exceeded 5%. A statistical classification framework was developed to diagnose cytomegalovirus status using the catalog of TCR beta chain sequences. In a later analysis, V and J genes were assigned by comparing TCR nucleotide sequences against IMGT/GENE-DB human TR gene sequences. Using the TCRdist pipeline, a later analysis assigned CDR3 sequences along with most-parsimonious VDJ recombination scenarios. In a later analysis, every TCR beta chain was defined by the combination of its CDR3 amino acid sequence and its V-gene family, and reads without a unique V-gene family were dropped. To address suspected cross-contamination and a sequencing artifact, a later analysis removed 592 highly shared, low-generation-probability nucleotide sequences. A later analysis calculated a clonal expansion index for each public chain from normalized within-repertoire ranks of inferred template counts. In a later analysis, generation probabilities were computed using a VDJ recombination model fitted to out-of-frame rearrangements, and the results were checked against IGoR. Hypergeometric tests were used in a later analysis to score TCR-TCR, TCR-HLA and TCR-CMV co-occurrence, with a repertoire-size bias correction applied to the TCR pairs. A later analysis estimated false discovery rates by permuting HLA or CMV assignments 20 times. In a later analysis, co-occurring TCRs were grouped using DBSCAN, and TCRdist sequence similarity was added for clustering within HLA-allele-positive subsets. For co-occurrence clustering, repertoires with fewer than 30,000 or more than 120,000 public chains were excluded, along with four to six repertoires with anomalous nucleotide sharing. This immuneACCESS table, as held by TCRdb, lists in-frame sequences with V and J called but not all clones. Of the missing ones, under half trace to an unresolved V gene in checked studies; the others have no known cause. V, J and clone size derive from that table, while D and trimming were established from the DNA sequence. This sample lists about 98,000 clones; approximately 74% were detected once. The top ten clones comprise 1.5% to 2% of the sample.

These data are taken from a study of cytomegalovirus exposure and HLA in healthy donors (dated by TCRdb to about 2017). At the level of the whole study: According to an earlier analysis of several hundred of the donors, roughly 180 million T cells yielded 95 million to 140 million unique TCR beta sequences and about 300 Gb of sequence data. About 300 gigabases of sequencing data and 78 million or so unique TCR sequences were included in an early release covering roughly 600 HLA-typed donors. Of the 300 to 500 genotyped donors, 80% to 90% were placed in the genetic ancestry cluster associated with self-reported Caucasian donors. The study was designed to test whether signatures of past pathogen exposure could be identified by cataloging public T cell receptors. The study profiled the T cell repertoires of some 610 subjects by immunosequencing and related them to cytomegalovirus serostatus. In addition to the first cohort of around 670 subjects, a separate validation cohort of 130 or so different subjects was used. To predict cytomegalovirus infection status, the study brought together high-throughput TCR immunosequencing, statistical association of individual TCRs with disease status, and machine learning. A later analysis re-examined previously published TCR beta repertoires from about 670 donors and added high-resolution HLA genotyping to investigate patterns of TCR occurrence. Rather than using new phenotypic data, the later analysis identified candidate immune exposures from TCR beta sequences and from how often those sequences occurred across donors. An earlier analysis of 587 of the donors applied high-throughput TCR beta sequencing to assess whether each TCR beta V gene segment acted as functional or pseudogenic. Donor age, sex, ethnicity and CMV serostatus were compiled together with the repertoire data. In a later genetic analysis, genome-wide SNP genotypes for about 65% of the roughly 670 donors were used, and that subset was treated as a discovery cohort. All discovery cohort repertoires had been generated on a single sequencing platform. Both class I and class II loci were covered by HLA typing, at four-digit resolution. The number of donors typed differed by locus, with roughly 629-640 for A, B, C, DRB1 and DQB1, roughly 520 for DQA1, about 610 for DPA1, and about 450 for DPB1. Roughly five DR-DQ haplotypes were handled as single units for association and clustering because linkage in the cohort was strong. Among some 410 genotyped donors of the cohort, an average of about 240,000 unique TCR beta nucleotide sequences was sequenced per donor, of which approximately 19% were non-productive.

The research as a whole found: It was suggested by the authors that the approach could potentially be generalized to other disease states and immunological phenotypes. In vitro tests confirmed that a few of the cytomegalovirus-associated TCR beta chains recognize cytomegalovirus antigens. Roughly uniform sequencing depth across donors was assumed in presence/absence analyses, although this assumption may not hold. The study gave a list of about 160 TCR beta chains associated with cytomegalovirus. About 17 rarely observed V segments, including chromosome 9 orphons, were excluded from the earlier analysis of about 600 of the donors because counts were too low. A cluster of highly shared sequence variants was judged likely to represent a technical artifact of the sequencing pipeline. When HLA alleles, especially DR and DQ, strongly co-occurred, TCR associations were difficult to assign to individual alleles. A later analysis found that most CMV-associated TCR beta chains appeared HLA-restricted, with HLA associations seemingly driven largely by CMV exposure. Most TCR sequences were observed very rarely across donors, whereas some public TCRs were present in many individuals. The 87-base-pair reads could not distinguish some IMGT-functional V segments, including TRBV6-2 and TRBV6-3, so those segments were excluded. According to a later analysis, TCR association rates differed among HLA loci, with DRB1 alleles showing the most associated TCRs and HLA-C alleles showing the fewest. A further reported finding was that TCR beta sequences accurately predicted the HLA-A and HLA-B alleles for most subjects in the first cohort. Specific HLA alleles were associated with 15,000 to 20,000 TCR beta sequences at a false discovery rate of 0.05 in a later analysis. The cohort was sequenced for TCR beta chains only, and without alpha or paired-chain data the features that could be detected were limited. Compared with the 666-donor mean, donors in an Asian-associated ancestry cluster had fewer N-insertions in productive TCRs, according to a later genetic analysis. Because some donors lacked HLA typing at each locus, the association tests relied only on the typed subset. In a later analysis, HLA-associated TCR beta chains were found to be more clonally expanded and to have lower generation probabilities than equally common non-associated chains. An association between a missense DCLRE1C variant and V-gene and J-gene trimming of TCR beta chains was found in a later genetic analysis and replicated in an independent cohort. An earlier analysis of approximately 600 of the donors showed that most TCR beta V segments appeared in productive rearrangements either about 87% or about 30% of the time, which broadly matched IMGT annotations. Linkage disequilibrium might explain the correlated functional status among segregating V segments, but an unknown experimental factor could not be excluded. The classifier was reported to diagnose cytomegalovirus status with high specificity and sensitivity in both the original cohort and the validation cohort. In a later analysis, several top co-occurrence clusters were reported to appear linked to parvovirus B19, influenza, CMV and Epstein-Barr virus. The only immune exposure information available for the cohort was CMV serostatus.

Trimming accounts for 2 bases at V and 8 bases at J, while the number of junction bases matched to no gene is 5. Based on the germline V gene (reference sequence), the CDR1 and CDR2 sequences are MNHEY and SMNVEV. The CDR3 holds 14 amino acids from the cysteine to the phenylalanine. The only DNA kept is the CDR3, 42 bases in frame from the first base. The cohort consisted of 650 to 700 healthy bone marrow donors. All cohort members were sampled while nominally healthy, although unrecorded immune exposures were likely present. The donor tested CMV seronegative and was one of the 352 seronegative cohort members. A peripheral blood sample was collected from each donor, and TCR beta sequencing was performed on peripheral blood mononuclear cells. The Qiagen DNeasy Blood Extraction Kit was used to extract genomic DNA from the blood cell samples.

The chain is encoded by TRBV27 joined to TRBJ1-4; TRBD1 lines up with 7 middle nucleotides. The sequenced sample was PBMCs. This sequence was found in a male donor in good health and CMV-seronegative. At the DNA level, the sequence is TGTGCCAGCAGTTTAAGGGACAGAGGCGAAAAACTGTTTTTT. Its coded protein is CASSLRDRGEKLFF.